This TCR beta chain comes out of a study of blood T cell repertoires in COVID-19. By sample share, this clone is large (0.1 to 1%). The repertoire was sequenced with immunoSEQ multiplex PCR; TCRdb's copy has only in-frame clones and lacks some. The table shows 100,000 or so clones, with around 83% occurring only once. The material sequenced was peripheral blood. The clonotype was recovered from a woman aged 55-70 years in a cohort sampled during active or convalescent COVID-19.

The CDR3 is CASSPPSAGGGNEQFF. The CDR3 region has the DNA TGTGCCAGCTCACCACCTTCGGCGGGAGGAGGCAATGAGCAGTTCTTC. This sequence joins TRBV18 and TRBJ2-1; 8 bases agree with TRBD2. The CDR3 runs 16 residues. Germline CDR1 is KGHSH and CDR2 is LQKENI. V was clipped by 0 bases and J by 6 bases; unmatched bases: 7.